This T cell receptor beta chain was profiled in a study of beta chain features in type 1 diabetes. Overall study findings and caveats: The naive, central memory and Treg TCRB repertoires showed an apparent similarity that was greater among patients than among healthy donors. Cells with high TCR expression could be over-represented by cDNA sequencing. Shorter TCRB CDR3s, moderately but significantly so, marked every one of the four CD4+ subsets in Type 1 diabetes patients.

As every portion of the isolated RNA was reverse transcribed, the sequencing read expressed TCRB transcripts. An average about 3.6 million reads came from naive, central memory and regulatory T cell samples. Profiled with immunoSEQ multiplex PCR; TCRdb holds only in-frame clones, not every one. This table has approximately 360,000 clones, 10% to 15% appearing once. About this clone itself: Its antigen is not identified. At one end the junction does not follow the germline gene, possibly because of a read error.

The CDR3 extends over 14 amino acids. Germline V CDR1 and CDR2: SGHTA, FQGNSA. The sample was naive CD4+ T cells from blood. The origin of this receptor is a young woman with type 1 diabetes. The chain is built from TRBV7-2 and TRBJ2-1; TRBD2 matches at 10 bases. Written as DNA, the CDR3 is TGCCACGGACCGGGACTAGCGCGTAACAATGAGCAGTTCTTC. Amino acids: CHGPGLARNNEQFF.